Below, one TCR beta chain is given with its context. This entry belongs to a study of naive CD8 T cells in extremely preterm neonates. Elective cesarean births at about 35-42 weeks, without labor or membrane rupture, supplied the cord blood. V was trimmed by 0 bases and J by 0 bases, leaving 9 bases between them. The CDR3 is made up of 15 amino acids. The germline V gene encodes CDR1 SGHVS and CDR2 FQNEAQ. The protocol was immunoSEQ multiplex PCR, while the TCRdb copy is restricted to in-frame clones and leaves out a portion. This sample has under 9,500 clones, with approximately 90% found just once. What was sequenced was naive CD8+ T cells from cord blood. The chain carries TRBV7-8 and TRBJ2-7, with a possible D match to TRBD1 (6 bases). The TCR sequence derives from a newborn in good health. CDR3 sequence: CASSLARQDSYEQYF. The CDR3 bases are TGTGCCAGCAGCTTAGCGAGACAGGACTCCTACGAGCAGTACTTC.